The source of this T cell receptor (beta chain) is a study of post-analysis software for immune sequencing data. Whole-study context: Disease courses included relapsing-remitting, secondary progressive and progressive-relapsing multiple sclerosis. Study-level findings and limits: F measure showed strong co-clustering of same-batch samples. A few TRBV segments occurring more often in patients than controls included TRBV5-6, TRBV5-1 and TRBV20-1.

The V gene lost 7 bases and the J gene lost 4 bases, with 17 bases spanning the gap. There are 15 residues in the CDR3. CDR1 and CDR2 from the germline V gene are SGHTA and FQGNSA. The library was made from cDNA and included unique molecular identifiers. TCRdb re-derived calls from the PCR reads in MiXCR, one entry per CDR3 protein. The data hold hundreds of thousands of distinct CDR3 sequences, with roughly 29% observed a single time. As concerns this clonotype: The antigen is undetermined.

Sequencing input: blood. This sequence originates from a girl between 10 and 17 years old with multiple sclerosis. The chain uses TRBV7-2 and TRBJ2-1; maybe TRBD1 (7 bases). DNA of the CDR3: TGTGCCAGCACCTCGGGGGACAGCTTATACAATGAGCAGTTCTTC. Amino acid sequence: CASTSGDSLYNEQFF.